This TCR beta chain came from a study of shared clonotypes between healthy human individuals. Across several immunoSEQ plates, the genomic DNA of each subset was split evenly. Original processing methods: Because ImmunoSEQ provided only junction sequences with no quality scores, the filtering differed. Profiling relied on immunoSEQ multiplex PCR, and the TCRdb table lists in-frame clones only, not all of them. V and J calls plus clone size are reproduced from that table; the DNA served to infer D and trimming. Of around 2.1 million clones listed, nearly 97% were seen once; the top ten hold more than 0.1%. V was cut by 7 bases and J by 7 bases, with 20 bases left in between. Germline CDR1 and CDR2: MNHNS and SASEGT. The CDR3 has 15 amino acids.

The source is a young man in good health. The source material was naive CD4+ T cells sorted from blood. The sample's subset: CD45RA+ positively selected. This sequence joins TRBV6-1 and TRBJ1-5; a weak D match, TRBD1 (5 bases). CDR3 in amino acids: CASTPRRQWDQPQHF. The CDR3, as DNA: TGTGCCAGCACCCCAAGGCGGCAGTGGGACCAGCCCCAGCATTTT.